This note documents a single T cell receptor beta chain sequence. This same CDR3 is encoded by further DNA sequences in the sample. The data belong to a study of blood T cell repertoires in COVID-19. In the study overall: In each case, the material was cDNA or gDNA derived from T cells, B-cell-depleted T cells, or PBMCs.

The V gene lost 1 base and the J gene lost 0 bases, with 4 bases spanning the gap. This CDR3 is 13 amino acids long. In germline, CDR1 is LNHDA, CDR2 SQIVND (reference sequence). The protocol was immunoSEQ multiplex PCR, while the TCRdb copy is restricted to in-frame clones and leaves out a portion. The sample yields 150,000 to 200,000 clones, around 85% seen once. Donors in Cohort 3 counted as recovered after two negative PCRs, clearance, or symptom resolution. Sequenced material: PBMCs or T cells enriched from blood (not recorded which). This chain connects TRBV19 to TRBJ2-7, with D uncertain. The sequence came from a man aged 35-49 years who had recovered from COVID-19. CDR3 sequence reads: CASSIGGSYEQYF. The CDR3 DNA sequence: TGTGCCAGTAGTATAGGCGGCTCCTACGAGCAGTACTTC.